What follows describes a single T cell receptor (beta chain). Its target is not known. This CDR3 comprises 13 residues. The data originate from a study of CXCR3-negative and CXCR3-positive naive CD8 T cells. UMI-labeled 5' RACE yielded the TRB cDNA libraries. With the 5' RACE reads reprocessed, TCRdb shows one record per CDR3 protein and no DNA. This listing includes about 120,000 distinct CDR3 sequences. Study-level findings and limits: For CXCR3-positive naive cells, TRB CDR3s were more hydrophobic than those of CXCR3-negative naive cells. Relative to memory CD8+ cells, whose diversity was much lower, both naive subsets had comparably high diversity. Naive subsets showed comparable surface CD5, and TCR interaction strength was also inferred from TRB CDR3 physicochemistry.

This sequence was found in a human donor in good health. Some clones in this sample may be carry-over from other donors' samples. The chain is built from TRBV21-1 and TRBJ2-7. TRBV21-1 is a pseudogene segment. Sequenced: naive CXCR3+ CD8+ T cells from blood. Subset reported: CD45RO-CCR7+CD27+CD95- naive CD8+ T cells expressing CXCR3 (TNR3+). CDR3 in amino acids: CASSKGDSYEQYF.